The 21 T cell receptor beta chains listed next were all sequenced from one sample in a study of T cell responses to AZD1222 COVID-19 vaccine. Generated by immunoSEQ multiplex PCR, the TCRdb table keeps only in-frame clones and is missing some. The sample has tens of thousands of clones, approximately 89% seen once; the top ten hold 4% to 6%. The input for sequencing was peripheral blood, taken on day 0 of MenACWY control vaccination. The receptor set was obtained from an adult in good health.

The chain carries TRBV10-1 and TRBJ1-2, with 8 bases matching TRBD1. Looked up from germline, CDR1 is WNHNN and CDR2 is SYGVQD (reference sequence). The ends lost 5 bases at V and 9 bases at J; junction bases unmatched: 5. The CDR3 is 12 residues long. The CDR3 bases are TGCGCCAGCAGTCGGGACAGGCTGAGCTACACCTTC. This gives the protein CASSRDRLSYTF.

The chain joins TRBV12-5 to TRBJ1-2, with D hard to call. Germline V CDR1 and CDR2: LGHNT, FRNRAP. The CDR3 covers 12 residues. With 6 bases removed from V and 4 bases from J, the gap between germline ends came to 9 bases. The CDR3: CASGLGGYGYTF. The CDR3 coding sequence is TGTGCTAGTGGCCTAGGCGGCTATGGCTACACCTTC.

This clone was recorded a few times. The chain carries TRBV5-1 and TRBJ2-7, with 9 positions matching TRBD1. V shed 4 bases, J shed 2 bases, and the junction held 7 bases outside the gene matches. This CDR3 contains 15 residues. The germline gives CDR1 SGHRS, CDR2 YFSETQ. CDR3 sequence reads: CASSPGDRETYEQYF. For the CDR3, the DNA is TGCGCCAGCAGCCCGGGGGACAGGGAGACCTACGAGCAGTACTTC.

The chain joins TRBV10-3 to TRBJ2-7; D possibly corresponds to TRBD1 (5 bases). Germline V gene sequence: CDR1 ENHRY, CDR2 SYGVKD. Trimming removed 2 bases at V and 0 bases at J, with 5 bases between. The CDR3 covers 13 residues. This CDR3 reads CAISEDSSYEQYF. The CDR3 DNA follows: TGTGCCATCAGTGAGGACAGCTCCTACGAGCAGTACTTC.

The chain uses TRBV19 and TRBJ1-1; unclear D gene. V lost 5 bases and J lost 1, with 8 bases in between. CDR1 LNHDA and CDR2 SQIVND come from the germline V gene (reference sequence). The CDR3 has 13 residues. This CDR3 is CASSFTENTEAFF. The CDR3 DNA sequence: TGTGCCAGTAGTTTTACAGAGAACACTGAAGCTTTCTTT.

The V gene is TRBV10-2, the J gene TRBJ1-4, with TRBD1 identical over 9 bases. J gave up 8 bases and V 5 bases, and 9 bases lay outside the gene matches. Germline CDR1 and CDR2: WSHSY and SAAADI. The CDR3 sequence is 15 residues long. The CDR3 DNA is TGCGCCAGCAGTCTCCGGGGACAGGGAGACGAAAAACTGTTTTTT. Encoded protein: CASSLRGQGDEKLFF.

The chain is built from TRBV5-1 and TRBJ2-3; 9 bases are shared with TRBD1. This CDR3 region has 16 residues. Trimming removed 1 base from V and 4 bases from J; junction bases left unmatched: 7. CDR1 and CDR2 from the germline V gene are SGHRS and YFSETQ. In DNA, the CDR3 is TGCGCCAGCAGCTTGTATTGGGACAGGGCGGCAGATACGCAGTATTTT. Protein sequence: CASSLYWDRAADTQYF.

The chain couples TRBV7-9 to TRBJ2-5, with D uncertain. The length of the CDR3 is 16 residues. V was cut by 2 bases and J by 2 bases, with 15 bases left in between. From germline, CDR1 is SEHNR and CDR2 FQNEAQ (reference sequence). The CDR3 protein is CASSLSALAGQETQYF. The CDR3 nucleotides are TGTGCCAGCAGCTTATCTGCTTTGGCAGGACAAGAGACCCAGTACTTC.

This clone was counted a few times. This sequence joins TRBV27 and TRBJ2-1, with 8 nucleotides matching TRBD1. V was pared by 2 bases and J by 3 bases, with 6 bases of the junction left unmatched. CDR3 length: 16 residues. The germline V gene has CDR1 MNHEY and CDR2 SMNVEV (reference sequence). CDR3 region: CASSLAAGGGYNEQFF. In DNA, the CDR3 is TGTGCCAGCAGTTTAGCGGCAGGGGGCGGCTACAATGAGCAGTTCTTC.

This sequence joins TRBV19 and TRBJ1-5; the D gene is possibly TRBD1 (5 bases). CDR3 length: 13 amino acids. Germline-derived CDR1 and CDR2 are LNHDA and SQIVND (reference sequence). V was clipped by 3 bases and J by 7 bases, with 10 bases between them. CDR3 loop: CASSMGVNQPQHF. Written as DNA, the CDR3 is TGTGCCAGTAGTATGGGGGTAAACCAGCCCCAGCATTTT.

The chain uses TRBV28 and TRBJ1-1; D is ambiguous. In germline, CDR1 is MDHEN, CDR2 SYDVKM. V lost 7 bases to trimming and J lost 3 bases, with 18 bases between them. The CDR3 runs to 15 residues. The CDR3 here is CASTPSVGDHTEAFF. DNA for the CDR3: TGTGCCAGCACTCCTTCGGTAGGAGATCACACTGAAGCTTTCTTT.

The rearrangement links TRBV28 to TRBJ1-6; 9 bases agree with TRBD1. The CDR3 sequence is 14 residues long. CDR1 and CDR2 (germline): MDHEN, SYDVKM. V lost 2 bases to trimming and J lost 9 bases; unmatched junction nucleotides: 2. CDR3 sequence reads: CASSLADRGSPLHF. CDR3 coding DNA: TGTGCCAGCAGTTTAGCGGACAGGGGTTCACCCCTCCACTTT.

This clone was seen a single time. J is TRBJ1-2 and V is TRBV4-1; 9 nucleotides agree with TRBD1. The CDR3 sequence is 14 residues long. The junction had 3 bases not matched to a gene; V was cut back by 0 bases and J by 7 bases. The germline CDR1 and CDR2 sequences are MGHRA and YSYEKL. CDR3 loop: CASSQEQGASGYTF. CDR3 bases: TGCGCCAGCAGCCAAGAACAGGGGGCTAGTGGCTACACCTTC.

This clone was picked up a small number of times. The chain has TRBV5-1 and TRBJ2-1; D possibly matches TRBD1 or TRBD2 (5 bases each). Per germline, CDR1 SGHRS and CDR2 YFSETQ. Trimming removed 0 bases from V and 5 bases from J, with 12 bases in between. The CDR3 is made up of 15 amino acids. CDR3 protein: CASSLAGQANNEQFF. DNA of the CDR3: TGCGCCAGCAGCTTGGCGGGGCAGGCGAACAATGAGCAGTTCTTC.

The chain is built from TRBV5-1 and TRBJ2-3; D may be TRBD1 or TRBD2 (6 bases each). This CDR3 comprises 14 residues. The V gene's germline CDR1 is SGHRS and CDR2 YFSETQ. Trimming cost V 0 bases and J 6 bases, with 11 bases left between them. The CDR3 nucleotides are TGCGCCAGCAGCTTGGTTGGGGGGCCCGATACGCAGTATTTT. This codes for CASSLVGGPDTQYF.

CDR3: CASSPRLAASYEQYF. CDR3 sequence (DNA): TGTGCCAGCAGCCCTAGACTAGCGGCCTCCTACGAGCAGTACTTC. The V call is TRBV7-9, the J call TRBJ2-7; 9 bases are shared with TRBD2. Germline V gene lookup returns CDR1 SEHNR and CDR2 FQNEAQ (reference sequence). Unmatched junction bases numbered 5, after V lost 5 bases and J lost 0 bases. There are 15 residues in the CDR3.

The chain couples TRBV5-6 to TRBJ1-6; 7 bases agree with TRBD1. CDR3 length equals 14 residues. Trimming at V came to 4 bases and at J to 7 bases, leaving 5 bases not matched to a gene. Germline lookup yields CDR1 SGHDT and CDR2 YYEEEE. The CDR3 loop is CASSPGTENSPLHF. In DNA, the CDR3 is TGTGCCAGCAGCCCCGGGACAGAGAATTCACCCCTCCACTTT.

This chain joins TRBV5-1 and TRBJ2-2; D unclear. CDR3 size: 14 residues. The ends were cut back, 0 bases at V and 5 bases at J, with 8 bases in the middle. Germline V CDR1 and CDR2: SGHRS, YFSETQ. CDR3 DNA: TGCGCCAGCAGCTTGGGGTTTTCAACCGGGGAGCTGTTTTTT. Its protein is CASSLGFSTGELFF.

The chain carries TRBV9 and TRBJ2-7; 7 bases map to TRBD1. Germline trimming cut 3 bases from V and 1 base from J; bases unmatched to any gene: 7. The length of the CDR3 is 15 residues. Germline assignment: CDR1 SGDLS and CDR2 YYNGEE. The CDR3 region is CASSAQTGQSYEQYF. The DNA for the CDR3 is TGTGCCAGCAGCGCGCAAACGGGACAGTCCTACGAGCAGTACTTC.

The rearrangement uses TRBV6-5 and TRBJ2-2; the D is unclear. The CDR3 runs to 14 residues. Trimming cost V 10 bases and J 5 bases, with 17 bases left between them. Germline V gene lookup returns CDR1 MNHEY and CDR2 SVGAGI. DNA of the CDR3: TGTGCCACGGCCTCGCGGAGCCTTACCGGGGAGCTGTTTTTT. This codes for CATASRSLTGELFF.

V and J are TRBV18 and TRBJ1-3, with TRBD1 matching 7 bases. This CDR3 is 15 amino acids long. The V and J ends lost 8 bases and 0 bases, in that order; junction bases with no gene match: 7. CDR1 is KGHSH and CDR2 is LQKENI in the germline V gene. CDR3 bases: TGTGCCAGCCCGACCGGGGACAGCTCTGGAAACACCATATATTTT. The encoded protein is CASPTGDSSGNTIYF.